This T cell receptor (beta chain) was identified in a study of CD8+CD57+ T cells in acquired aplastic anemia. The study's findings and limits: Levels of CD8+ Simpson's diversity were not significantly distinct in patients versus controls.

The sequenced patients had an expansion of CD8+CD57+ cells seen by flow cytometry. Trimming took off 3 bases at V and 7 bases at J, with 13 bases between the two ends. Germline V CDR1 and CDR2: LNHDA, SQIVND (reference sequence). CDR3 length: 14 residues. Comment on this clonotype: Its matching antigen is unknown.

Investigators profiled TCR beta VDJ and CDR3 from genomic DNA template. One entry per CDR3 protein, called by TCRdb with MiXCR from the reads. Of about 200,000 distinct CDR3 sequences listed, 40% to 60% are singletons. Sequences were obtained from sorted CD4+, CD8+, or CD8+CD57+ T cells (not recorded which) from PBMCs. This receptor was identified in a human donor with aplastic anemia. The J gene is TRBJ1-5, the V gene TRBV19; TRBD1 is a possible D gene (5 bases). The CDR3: CASSILGVGQPQHF. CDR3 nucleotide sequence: TGTGCCAGTAGTATCTTGGGGGTCGGGCAGCCCCAGCATTTT.